These 15 T cell receptor beta chains originate from one sample sequenced in a study of glioma-infiltrating T cells. TCR alpha and beta CDR3 regions were amplified from RNA using iRepertoire nested multiplex PCR. TCRdb called the multiplex PCR reads again in MiXCR, with one record for every CDR3 protein. The table includes 100,000 to 150,000 distinct CDR3 sequences, roughly 25% detected once. Sequenced sample: glioma tissue, nonneoplastic brain tissue, or PBMCs (not recorded which). The receptors were sampled from a human donor with low-grade glioma or glioblastoma, undergoing nonglioma brain surgery, or in good health (not recorded which).

To note about this clonotype: Being one base from a much bigger clone, this may be a read error. The chain recombines TRBV12-3 or TRBV12-4 with TRBJ1-2, with D unclear. The CDR3 has 15 amino acids. Trimming removed 3 bases from V and 7 bases from J, with 18 bases in between. CDR3 DNA sequence: TGTGCCAGCAGTTTGGGCAGTTACTCGGTGGGTGGCTACACCTTC. As protein: CASSLGSYSVGGYTF.

This clonotype appeared a single time. A much larger clone differs by one base, so this may be a read error. The chain has TRBV3-1 and TRBJ2-7; D is unclear. This CDR3 region has 12 residues. Germline CDR1 LGHDT, CDR2 YNNKEL (reference sequence). The CDR3, as DNA: TGTGCCGGCAGCCAAGACTCCTACGAGCAGTACTTC. Its protein is CAGSQDSYEQYF.

This clonotype was seen ten or more times. The rearrangement joins TRBV4-1 to TRBJ2-1, with 11 bases aligning to TRBD2. The germline V gene encodes CDR1 MGHRA and CDR2 YSYEKL. The V and J ends lost 4 bases and 5 bases, in that order; junction bases with no gene match: 16. This CDR3 has 19 amino acids. The CDR3 region is CASSRFPPSLAGDNNEQFF. The CDR3 DNA reads TGCGCCAGCAGCCGATTCCCTCCCTCACTAGCGGGAGACAACAATGAGCAGTTCTTC.

This clonotype was counted many times. The CDR3 is CASSLSQGLYEQYF. DNA of the CDR3: TGTGCCAGCAGTCTCTCCCAGGGGCTCTACGAGCAGTACTTC. J is TRBJ2-7 and V is TRBV28; the D gene is possibly TRBD1 (6 bases). The CDR3 totals 14 residues. Germline V gene lookup returns CDR1 MDHEN and CDR2 SYDVKM. The V end was cut by 5 bases, the J end by 3 bases, with 14 bases between.

The rearrangement uses TRBV29-1 and TRBJ2-5; 13 bases align to TRBD2. With 4 bases clipped from V and 4 bases from J, the junction kept 12 bases outside the gene matches. The CDR3 has 17 amino acids. Germline CDR1 is SQVTM and CDR2 is ANQGSEA. CDR3 sequence reads: CSVGRKPGLAGRETQYF. CDR3 in DNA: TGCAGCGTTGGCAGAAAGCCGGGACTAGCGGGGAGAGAGACCCAGTACTTC.

At least ten counts were recorded for this clonotype. The chain combines TRBV7-2 with TRBJ2-5, with 7 bases lining up with TRBD2. This CDR3 spans 14 amino acids. Per the germline V gene, CDR1 is SGHTA and CDR2 is FQGNSA. Trimming took 5 bases from V and 5 from J; bases not matched to a gene: 8. CDR3 protein: CASSPSGAWETQYF. CDR3 sequence (DNA): TGTGCCAGCAGCCCCAGCGGGGCCTGGGAGACCCAGTACTTC.

In the case of this clonotype: This clone may be a read error of a much larger clone one base away. The CDR3 DNA reads as TGTGCCAGCAGTCCAATTGGTCCTTTTACGTATGGGGAGCAGTACTTC. The encoded protein is CASSPIGPFTYGEQYF. The rearrangement uses TRBV28 and TRBJ2-7; D is uncertain. The CDR3 contains 16 residues. V lost 5 bases, J lost 7 bases, and 24 bases lay in between. Germline V lookup: CDR1 MDHEN, CDR2 SYDVKM.

J is TRBJ2-7 and V is TRBV29-1; the match to TRBD1 covers 10 bases. The CDR3 length is 14 residues. CDR1 and CDR2 from the germline V gene are SQVTM and ANQGSEA. V gave up 2 bases and J gave up 3 bases; unmatched junction bases: 4. CDR3 in amino acids: CSVERDRGFYEQYF. For the CDR3, the DNA is TGCAGCGTTGAACGGGACAGGGGATTCTACGAGCAGTACTTC.

This clonotype was counted at least ten times. The rearrangement uses TRBV4-3 and TRBJ2-1, with a tentative D call TRBD2 (6 bases). Trimming cost V 0 bases and J 12 bases, with 15 bases left between them. The CDR3 length is 14 residues. Germline V CDR1 and CDR2: LGHNA, YSLEER. CDR3 nucleotides: TGCGCCAGCAGCCAAGAATTGGAGGGGTCTGGGCAGTTCTTC. It is translated as CASSQELEGSGQFF.

Regarding this clonotype: Just one base apart from a much larger clone, this may be a read error. This chain connects TRBV19 to TRBJ1-1, with D possibly TRBD1 on 6 matching bases. CDR3 length equals 14 residues. Germline V CDR1 and CDR2: LNHDA, SQIVND (reference sequence). This CDR3 is CASSIQGLNAEAFF. The DNA of the CDR3 is TGTGCCAGTAGTATACAGGGGCTGAACGCTGAAGCTTTCTTT. Using reference TRBV19 and TRBJ1-1 for the parts outside the CDR3, the full variable domain is DGGITQSPKYLFRKEGQNVTLSCEQNLNHDAMYWYRQDPGQGLRLIYYSQIVNDFQKGDIAEGYSVSREKKESFPLTVTSAQKNPTAFYLCASSIQGLNAEAFFGQGTRLTVV.

Concerning this clonotype itself: This likely comes from a read error, as the CDR3 has no conserved phenylalanine or tryptophan at its end. J is TRBJ1-3 and V is TRBV28; 7 nucleotides align to TRBD1. Per the germline V gene, CDR1 is MDHEN and CDR2 is SYDVKM. The CDR3 runs to 15 residues. The chain's CDR3 is CARSWDRASGNTIYL. CDR3 nucleotides: TGTGCCAGAAGTTGGGACAGAGCCTCTGGAAACACCATATATCTT.

The V call is TRBV2, the J call TRBJ2-7; weak D call: TRBD1 (6 bases). The CDR3 loop spans 17 amino acids. Trimming pared 3 bases from V and 0 bases from J, leaving 18 bases between. The germline gives CDR1 SNHLY, CDR2 FYNNEI. CDR3 region: CASSDAGAFIPSYEQYF. DNA for the CDR3: TGTGCCAGCAGTGACGCAGGGGCCTTTATACCCTCCTACGAGCAGTACTTC.

V usage is TRBV10-3 and J usage is TRBJ2-3; the D is unclear. This CDR3 contains 16 residues. V was cut by 3 bases and J by 3 bases, with 16 bases left in between. Germline-derived CDR1 and CDR2 are ENHRY and SYGVKD. CDR3 sequence: CAISERLSQRTDTQYF. The CDR3 DNA sequence: TGTGCCATCAGTGAAAGGTTAAGCCAACGGACAGATACGCAGTATTTT.

This clonotype was seen ten or more times. This CDR3 reads CASRRDRGPYEQYF. The DNA of the CDR3 is TGCGCCAGCAGACGTGACAGGGGCCCCTACGAGCAGTACTTC. The rearrangement links TRBV5-1 to TRBJ2-7, with 8 bases aligning to TRBD1. Trimming cost V 5 bases and J 2 bases; bases outside gene matches: 6. The length of the CDR3 is 14 residues. Germline values: CDR1 SGHRS, CDR2 YFSETQ.

The sample holds many counts of this clonotype. The chain carries TRBV7-9 and TRBJ2-1, with TRBD1 as a possible D gene (6 bases). The CDR3 totals 13 residues. In germline, CDR1 is SEHNR, CDR2 FQNEAQ (reference sequence). Trimming left V 6 bases short and J 8 bases short, with 14 bases between. Here the CDR3 reads CASRSQGHHEQFF. The DNA for the CDR3 is TGTGCCAGCAGGTCACAGGGTCACCATGAGCAGTTCTTC.